A selection of T cell receptor beta chains follows, all from one sample in a study of early T cells in non-severe SARS-CoV-2 infection. Using its own MiXCR run on the 5' RACE reads, TCRdb lists one record per CDR3 protein. The repertoire holds over 85,000 distinct CDR3 sequences, with around 12% as singletons. Specimen: whole blood, collected at baseline. These receptors came from an adult who was a healthcare worker with PCR-confirmed SARS-CoV-2 infection or an uninfected control (not recorded which). Each CDR3 is given with its conserved first and last residue. Each record gives: D gene, J gene, clone size, V gene, CDR3 protein, CDR3 DNA. A D gene is named only where the DNA matches it firmly. Where a row states a size, it is once, few, many or the class of an expanded clone; other rows omit it.

D: -; J: TRBJ2-7; size: -; V: TRBV6-1; CDR3: CASSAGVHYEQYF; DNA: TGTGCCAGCAGTGCCGGTGTACACTACGAGCAGTACTTC
D: -; J: TRBJ1-6; size: few; V: TRBV2; CDR3: CASREKGTANSPLHF; DNA: TGTGCCAGCAGAGAAAAAGGGACGGCTAATTCACCCCTCCACTTT
D: -; J: TRBJ2-1; size: few; V: TRBV11-3; CDR3: CASSLDGGLGQDPSYNEQFF; DNA: TGTGCCAGCAGCTTAGATGGGGGATTGGGGCAGGACCCCTCCTACAATGAGCAGTTCTTC
D: TRBD1; J: TRBJ1-3; size: few; V: TRBV20-1; CDR3: CSARDRGQGNTIYF; DNA: TGCAGTGCTAGAGATCGGGGACAGGGAAACACCATATATTTT
D: TRBD1; J: TRBJ2-5; size: -; V: TRBV18; CDR3: CASSLIRTGVEETQYF; DNA: TGTGCCAGCTCACTTATTAGGACAGGGGTTGAAGAGACCCAGTACTTC
D: -; J: TRBJ1-2; size: -; V: TRBV6-2/TRBV6-3; CDR3: CASSFSQGGRYGYTF; DNA: TGTGCCAGCAGTTTTTCCCAGGGCGGTCGCTATGGCTACACCTTC
D: TRBD1; J: TRBJ1-1; size: -; V: TRBV6-6; CDR3: CASSYPDRGNTEAFF; DNA: TGTGCCAGCAGTTACCCGGACAGGGGAAACACTGAAGCTTTCTTT
D: TRBD1; J: TRBJ2-7; size: many; V: TRBV20-1; CDR3: CSAGRQGIYEQYF; DNA: TGCAGTGCCGGACGACAGGGGATCTACGAGCAGTACTTC
D: -; J: TRBJ2-2; size: few; V: TRBV7-9; CDR3: CASSFRGTTGELFF; DNA: TGTGCCAGCAGTTTTCGGGGGACCACCGGGGAGCTGTTTTTT
D: TRBD1; J: TRBJ1-4; size: few; V: TRBV6-1; CDR3: CASSEATGSATNEKLFF; DNA: TGTGCCAGCAGTGAAGCGACAGGGAGTGCAACTAATGAAAAACTGTTTTTT
D: TRBD2; J: TRBJ2-1; size: -; V: TRBV10-1; CDR3: CASSGSNRTRGHNEQFF; DNA: TGCGCCAGCAGTGGGAGCAATAGGACTAGGGGACACAATGAGCAGTTCTTC
D: -; J: TRBJ2-1; size: -; V: TRBV5-5; CDR3: CASSLDGDYNEQFF; DNA: TGTGCCAGCAGCTTGGACGGGGATTACAATGAGCAGTTCTTC
D: -; J: TRBJ2-2; size: -; V: TRBV20-1; CDR3: CSARRWTGELFF; DNA: TGCAGTGCTAGGCGATGGACCGGGGAGCTGTTTTTT
D: TRBD1; J: TRBJ2-5; size: few; V: TRBV6-4; CDR3: CAGGQQETQYF; DNA: TGTGCCGGGGGACAGCAAGAGACCCAGTACTTC
D: -; J: TRBJ1-1; size: few; V: TRBV7-9; CDR3: CASSLGAVNTEAFF; DNA: TGTGCCAGCAGCTTAGGAGCAGTGAACACTGAAGCTTTCTTT
D: TRBD1; J: TRBJ1-4; size: -; V: TRBV19; CDR3: CASSPDRGPNEKLFF; DNA: TGTGCCAGTAGTCCCGACAGGGGACCTAATGAAAAACTGTTTTTT
D: -; J: TRBJ2-1; size: few; V: TRBV7-9; CDR3: CASSFGSEQFF; DNA: TGTGCCAGCAGCTTCGGGTCTGAGCAGTTCTTC
D: -; J: TRBJ1-5; size: -; V: TRBV20-1; CDR3: CSANRRGNQPQHF; DNA: TGCAGTGCTAACAGACGAGGCAATCAGCCCCAGCATTTT
D: -; J: TRBJ1-6; size: few; V: TRBV11-2; CDR3: CASSLVPKNSPLHF; DNA: TGTGCCAGCAGCTTAGTCCCAAAGAATTCACCCCTCCACTTT
D: -; J: TRBJ1-1; size: -; V: TRBV10-1; CDR3: CASSERGITEAFF; DNA: TGCGCCAGCAGTGAAAGGGGGATCACTGAAGCTTTCTTT
D: -; J: TRBJ2-5; size: few; V: TRBV7-9; CDR3: CASSFRDRQETQYF; DNA: TGTGCCAGCAGCTTCCGGGACCGACAAGAGACCCAGTACTTC
D: -; J: TRBJ2-3; size: -; V: TRBV20-1; CDR3: CSASRVGRGQYF; DNA: TGCAGTGCTAGCCGCGTCGGACGGGGGCAGTATTTT
D: TRBD2; J: TRBJ2-5; size: few; V: TRBV30; CDR3: CAWSAGLGGEETQYF; DNA: TGTGCCTGGAGTGCGGGACTAGGAGGGGAAGAGACCCAGTACTTC
D: -; J: TRBJ1-1; size: many; V: TRBV20-1; CDR3: CSARDLKQGGTEAFF; DNA: TGCAGTGCTAGAGATCTAAAACAGGGAGGCACTGAAGCTTTCTTT
D: -; J: TRBJ2-2; size: few; V: TRBV5-1; CDR3: CASSLGGNTGELFF; DNA: TGCGCCAGCAGCTTGGGAGGAAACACCGGGGAGCTGTTTTTT
D: -; J: TRBJ1-1; size: few; V: TRBV9; CDR3: CASSVYAGNTEAFF; DNA: TGTGCCAGCAGCGTGTATGCAGGGAACACTGAAGCTTTCTTT
D: -; J: TRBJ2-5; size: few; V: TRBV7-6; CDR3: CASSVYETQYF; DNA: TGTGCCAGCAGCGTTTACGAGACCCAGTACTTC
D: -; J: TRBJ2-3; size: -; V: TRBV28; CDR3: CASSAFPRIMAQYF; DNA: TGTGCCAGCAGCGCCTTTCCCCGGATTATGGCGCAGTATTTT
D: -; J: TRBJ2-1; size: once; V: TRBV20-1; CDR3: CSARDGRQSSYNEQFF; DNA: TGCAGTGCTAGAGATGGGCGACAGTCCTCCTACAATGAGCAGTTCTTC
D: -; J: TRBJ1-4; size: few; V: TRBV2; CDR3: CASSDAYSRGLTNEKLFF; DNA: TGTGCCAGCAGTGATGCTTATAGTCGGGGTTTAACTAATGAAAAACTGTTTTTT
D: -; J: TRBJ1-2; size: -; V: TRBV12-3/TRBV12-4; CDR3: CASTLSGAGSGYTF; DNA: TGTGCCAGCACCCTGTCTGGGGCGGGGTCTGGCTACACCTTC
D: -; J: TRBJ1-1; size: -; V: TRBV4-1; CDR3: CASSQVGRGGDTEAFF; DNA: TGCGCCAGCAGCCAAGTAGGCAGGGGAGGGGACACTGAAGCTTTCTTT
D: TRBD2; J: TRBJ2-7; size: -; V: TRBV4-2; CDR3: CASSQDWTSGSYEQYF; DNA: TGTGCCAGCAGCCAAGATTGGACTAGCGGGAGCTACGAGCAGTACTTC
D: -; J: TRBJ1-1; size: -; V: TRBV5-6; CDR3: CASSPAGGWKEAFF; DNA: TGTGCCAGCAGCCCGGCGGGGGGTTGGAAGGAAGCTTTCTTT
D: -; J: TRBJ2-7; size: many; V: TRBV11-2; CDR3: CASSLLQVNYEQYF; DNA: TGTGCCAGCAGCCTCCTACAGGTGAACTACGAGCAGTACTTC
D: -; J: TRBJ1-1; size: few; V: TRBV7-9; CDR3: CASSLARGEAFF; DNA: TGTGCCAGCAGCTTAGCCCGCGGTGAAGCTTTCTTT
D: TRBD2; J: TRBJ2-5; size: -; V: TRBV4-1; CDR3: CASSPVWASGALETQYF; DNA: TGCGCCAGCAGCCCGGTATGGGCTAGCGGGGCTCTTGAGACCCAGTACTTC
D: TRBD1; J: TRBJ2-7; size: few; V: TRBV7-9; CDR3: CASSLTGVQYEQYF; DNA: TGTGCCAGCAGCTTAACAGGGGTGCAATACGAGCAGTACTTC
D: TRBD2; J: TRBJ2-1; size: many; V: TRBV11-3; CDR3: CASSLAGGLYNEQFF; DNA: TGTGCCAGCAGCTTAGCGGGAGGCCTTTACAATGAGCAGTTCTTC
D: -; J: TRBJ2-3; size: many; V: TRBV19; CDR3: CASSIGGREADTQYF; DNA: TGTGCCAGTAGTATTGGCGGGCGAGAGGCAGATACGCAGTATTTT
D: -; J: TRBJ1-4; size: few; V: TRBV20-1; CDR3: CSARGASNEKLFF; DNA: TGCAGTGCCCGGGGAGCCTCTAATGAAAAACTGTTTTTT
D: TRBD1; J: TRBJ1-4; size: -; V: TRBV27; CDR3: CASSRQGAFNEKLFF; DNA: TGTGCCAGCAGCAGACAGGGGGCCTTTAATGAAAAACTGTTTTTT
D: TRBD2; J: TRBJ2-2; size: -; V: TRBV7-2; CDR3: CASRPLAGGANTGELFF; DNA: TGTGCCAGCAGACCTCTAGCGGGGGGAGCGAACACCGGGGAGCTGTTTTTT